The subject of this entry is one T cell receptor beta chain. The repertoire was sequenced with immunoSEQ multiplex PCR; TCRdb's copy has only in-frame clones and lacks some. The table has approximately 120,000 clones, approximately 90% seen once. Germline assignment: CDR1 SGDLS and CDR2 YYNGEE. The V gene lost 4 bases and the J gene lost 1 base, with 11 bases spanning the gap. The CDR3 spans 14 residues. The data derive from a study of blood T cell repertoires in COVID-19. The sequencing input was peripheral blood. The V gene is TRBV9, the J gene TRBJ1-1; perhaps TRBD1 as D (5 bases). The TCR comes from an elderly woman with acute or convalescent COVID-19. CDR3 nucleotide sequence: TGTGCCAGCAGCCCCCAGGGCAAGAACACTGAAGCTTTCTTT. Its protein is CASSPQGKNTEAFF.